The 28 T cell receptor beta chains below come from one sample, sequenced in a study of T cell responses to AZD1222 COVID-19 vaccine. Profiled with immunoSEQ multiplex PCR; TCRdb holds only in-frame clones, not every one. This table has about 130,000 clones, around 90% appearing once. The specimen comprised peripheral blood, sampled on day 0 of AZD1222 vaccination. The receptors originated from an adult in good health.

The chain is built from TRBV7-9 and TRBJ2-1; 7 bases line up with TRBD1. Germline V gene lookup returns CDR1 SEHNR and CDR2 FQNEAQ (reference sequence). V shed 6 bases and J 4 bases; nucleotides not matched to a gene: 6. The CDR3 is 14 residues long. The CDR3 DNA follows: TGTGCCAGCAGGGGGGACAGTGGGTACAATGAGCAGTTCTTC. This sequence encodes CASRGDSGYNEQFF.

The chain carries TRBV6-1 and TRBJ1-2, with D possibly TRBD1 on 6 matching bases. V shed 2 bases and J shed 5 bases, with 15 bases lying between them. Per germline, CDR1 MNHNS and CDR2 SASEGT. This CDR3 contains 15 residues. The CDR3, as DNA: TGTGCCAGCAGTGAATTAACAGGGAGGAAATATGGCTACACCTTC. This translates into CASSELTGRKYGYTF.

The rearrangement uses TRBV19 and TRBJ1-1; no firm D call. Germline assignment: CDR1 LNHDA and CDR2 SQIVND (reference sequence). The V end lost 2 bases, the J end lost 8 bases, and 12 bases lay between the germline ends. This CDR3 is built from 13 residues. CDR3 sequence reads: CASSIKAGNEAFF. As DNA, the CDR3 is TGTGCCAGTAGTATAAAAGCCGGGAACGAAGCTTTCTTT. Variable domain in full (rest from reference TRBV19 and TRBJ1-1): DGGITQSPKYLFRKEGQNVTLSCEQNLNHDAMYWYRQDPGQGLRLIYYSQIVNDFQKGDIAEGYSVSREKKESFPLTVTSAQKNPTAFYLCASSIKAGNEAFFGQGTRLTVV.

The chain employs TRBV7-9 and TRBJ2-7, with a possible D match to TRBD2 (5 bases). The length of the CDR3 is 17 residues. With 2 bases removed from V and 7 bases from J, the gap between germline ends came to 24 bases. Germline CDR1 and CDR2: SEHNR and FQNEAQ (reference sequence). The CDR3 sequence: CASSLPVRGPNSLEQYF. DNA of the CDR3: TGTGCCAGCAGCTTACCGGTCCGGGGTCCCAACTCTTTAGAGCAGTACTTC.

This clone was picked up one time. CDR3 in amino acids: CASSLGTGAEAFF. The CDR3 DNA reads as TGCGCCAGCAGCTTGGGTACCGGCGCGGAAGCTTTCTTT. The chain combines TRBV5-1 with TRBJ1-1, with D unresolved. V was shortened by 0 bases and J by 8 bases, with 11 bases between the two germline ends. Looked up from germline, CDR1 is SGHRS and CDR2 is YFSETQ. The CDR3 is 13 amino acids.

The chain couples TRBV5-4 to TRBJ2-3; 9 bases align to TRBD2. V lost 3 bases to trimming and J lost 4 bases; unmatched junction nucleotides: 6. There are 15 residues in the CDR3. The germline V gene encodes CDR1 SGHNT and CDR2 YYREEE (reference sequence). The CDR3 DNA follows: TGTGCCAGCAGCTCGGGGGCGGGGGGGGCAGATACGCAGTATTTT. Translated: CASSSGAGGADTQYF.

This clone was picked up one time. The V and J genes are TRBV5-1 and TRBJ1-1; D ambiguous. With 4 bases removed from V and 1 base from J, the gap between germline ends came to 14 bases. The CDR3 spans 15 residues. Per germline, CDR1 SGHRS and CDR2 YFSETQ. CDR3 region: CASSLPREGNTEAFF. The CDR3 DNA follows: TGCGCCAGCAGCCTCCCCCGGGAGGGGAACACTGAAGCTTTCTTT.

The V and J genes are TRBV7-7 and TRBJ2-2, with D unclear. This CDR3 is 15 amino acids long. V shed 0 bases and J shed 7 bases, with 12 bases lying between them. Germline lookup yields CDR1 SSHAT and CDR2 FNYEAQ (reference sequence). The CDR3 sequence: CASSLADLDSGELFF. CDR3 sequence (DNA): TGTGCCAGCAGCTTAGCCGACTTAGATAGCGGGGAGCTGTTTTTT.

The chain combines TRBV11-2 with TRBJ1-1, with TRBD1 as a possible D gene (5 bases). The germline gives CDR1 SGHAT, CDR2 FQNNGV. With 5 bases removed from V and 6 bases from J, the gap between germline ends came to 19 bases. The CDR3 sequence is 15 residues long. CDR3 protein: CASSDRAKGLPEAFF. The CDR3 DNA follows: TGTGCCAGCAGCGACCGGGCCAAGGGGTTACCTGAAGCTTTCTTT.

The rearrangement joins TRBV29-1 to TRBJ1-5; no reliable D call. Germline V CDR1 and CDR2: SQVTM, ANQGSEA. V dropped 4 bases and J dropped 1 base, with 8 bases sitting between them. The CDR3 spans 13 residues. The CDR3 DNA reads TGCAGCGTTGTAGGAGACAGCAATCAGCCCCAGCATTTT. Protein: CSVVGDSNQPQHF. Combining the CDR3 with reference TRBV29-1 and TRBJ1-5 gives the whole variable domain SAVISQKPSRDICQRGTSLTIQCQVDSQVTMMFWYRQQPGQSLTLIATANQGSEATYESGFVIDKFPISRPNLTFSTLTVSNMSPEDSSIYLCSVVGDSNQPQHFGDGTRLSIL.

The chain uses TRBV6-6 and TRBJ1-2; D gene ambiguous. CDR1 MNHNY and CDR2 SVGAGI come from the germline V gene (reference sequence). The germline V and J ends were trimmed by 2 bases and 3 bases, with 7 bases remaining between them. The CDR3 loop spans 13 amino acids. This CDR3 is CASSYIQDYGYTF. DNA of the CDR3: TGTGCCAGCAGTTACATCCAAGACTATGGCTACACCTTC.

The CDR3 bases are TGTGCCAGCAGCACGACTGTAAGCGGGGAGCTGTTTTTT. This sequence encodes CASSTTVSGELFF. V and J are TRBV7-2 and TRBJ2-2; no reliable D call. CDR1 is SGHTA and CDR2 is FQGNSA in the germline V gene. The CDR3 sequence is 13 residues long. V lost 5 bases and J lost 7, with 11 bases in between. Supplemented by reference TRBV7-2 and TRBJ2-2, the full variable domain reads GAGVSQSPSNKVTEKGKDVELRCDPISGHTALYWYRQSLGQGLEFLIYFQGNSAPDKSGLPSDRFSAERTGGSVSTLTIQRTQQEDSAVYLCASSTTVSGELFFGEGSRLTVL.

This clone is a singleton in its sample. The chain recombines TRBV19 with TRBJ1-1, with D maybe TRBD1 (5 bases). In germline, CDR1 is LNHDA, CDR2 SQIVND (reference sequence). The CDR3 length is 14 residues. V lost 7 bases to trimming and J lost 1 base, with 13 bases between them. The CDR3: CASTEGTWNTEAFF. CDR3 sequence (DNA): TGTGCCAGTACTGAAGGGACCTGGAACACTGAAGCTTTCTTT.

CDR3 amino acids: CASSAAEGARGNTIYF. The CDR3 DNA sequence: TGTGCCAGCAGCGCCGCAGAGGGGGCCCGGGGAAACACCATATATTTT. This rearrangement joins TRBV5-4 to TRBJ1-3, with 7 nucleotides matching TRBD1. The CDR3 length is 16 residues. Germline trimming cut 4 bases from V and 4 bases from J; bases unmatched to any gene: 11. The germline gives CDR1 SGHNT, CDR2 YYREEE (reference sequence).

This rearrangement joins TRBV18 to TRBJ1-4; a weak D match, TRBD1 (6 bases). V lost 0 bases, J lost 7 bases, and 12 bases lay in between. The germline CDR1 and CDR2 sequences are KGHSH and LQKENI. The CDR3 length is 15 residues. The CDR3 loop reads CASSPPEQGREKLFF. CDR3 coding DNA: TGTGCCAGCTCACCACCCGAACAGGGTCGTGAAAAACTGTTTTTT. Drawing the rest from reference TRBV18 and TRBJ1-4, the complete variable domain is NAGVMQNPRHLVRRRGQEARLRCSPMKGHSHVYWYRQLPEEGLKFMVYLQKENIIDESGMPKERFSAEFPKEGPSILRIQQVVRGDSAAYFCASSPPEQGREKLFFGSGTQLSVL.

The CDR3: CATSERNTGELFF. The DNA for the CDR3 is TGTGCCACCAGTGAACGAAACACCGGGGAGCTGTTTTTT. V is TRBV24-1 and J is TRBJ2-2; unclear D gene. CDR1 is KGHDR, CDR2 SFDVKD, per germline. The germline V and J ends were trimmed by 4 bases and 2 bases, with 4 bases remaining between them. CDR3 length: 13 amino acids.

The genes are TRBV5-6 and TRBJ1-1, with TRBD1 as a possible D gene (5 bases). The V end was cut by 4 bases, the J end by 1 base, with 20 bases between. The CDR3 has 17 residues. CDR1 and CDR2 from the germline V gene are SGHDT and YYEEEE. The CDR3 DNA is TGTGCCAGCAGCCGTTTCCTTTCCGGGACGAAGAACACTGAAGCTTTCTTT. This sequence encodes CASSRFLSGTKNTEAFF. The full variable domain, its missing parts supplied by reference TRBV5-6 and TRBJ1-1, is DAGVTQSPTHLIKTRGQQVTLRCSPKSGHDTVSWYQQALGQGPQFIFQYYEEEERQRGNFPDRFSGHQFPNYSSELNVNALLLGDSALYLCASSRFLSGTKNTEAFFGQGTRLTVV.

V gene TRBV3-1 (or the pseudogene TRBV3-2) combines with J gene TRBJ1-1; D remains ambiguous. From germline, CDR1 is LGHDT and CDR2 YNNKEL (reference sequence). The CDR3 has 15 amino acids. V was cut by 4 bases and J by 5 bases, with 17 bases left in between. The CDR3 region has the DNA TGTGCCAGCAGCCCATTAATGCGGGGAGGGACTGAAGCTTTCTTT. This codes for CASSPLMRGGTEAFF.

This clone was detected only once. The V gene is TRBV5-6, the J gene TRBJ1-5; 7 nucleotides agree with TRBD1. Germline V lookup: CDR1 SGHDT, CDR2 YYEEEE. There are 15 residues in the CDR3. Unmatched junction bases numbered 4, after V lost 2 bases and J lost 2 bases. The CDR3 loop is CASSLRGHRNQPQHF. As DNA, the CDR3 is TGTGCCAGCAGCTTAAGGGGGCATCGCAATCAGCCCCAGCATTTT.

The rearrangement uses TRBV5-4 and TRBJ1-1; TRBD1 might be the D (6 bases). V shed 3 bases and J shed 0 bases, with 12 bases lying between them. The CDR3 loop spans 15 amino acids. Germline V gives CDR1 SGHNT, CDR2 YYREEE (reference sequence). CDR3 amino acids: CASSWNRDLNTEAFF. The CDR3 DNA follows: TGTGCCAGCAGCTGGAACAGGGACTTGAACACTGAAGCTTTCTTT.

V and J are TRBV19 and TRBJ2-5; 14 bases agree with TRBD2. The CDR3 totals 15 residues. Germline lookup yields CDR1 LNHDA and CDR2 SQIVND (reference sequence). Germline trimming cut 5 bases from V and 5 bases from J; bases unmatched to any gene: 4. This CDR3 reads CASSSGLAGEETQYF. The CDR3 region has the DNA TGTGCCAGTAGTTCGGGACTAGCGGGAGAGGAGACCCAGTACTTC.

The chain links TRBV6-9 to TRBJ1-1, with TRBD1 as a possible D gene (6 bases). Germline V gene data show CDR1 as MNHGY and CDR2 as SVAAGI. Trimming shortened V by 9 bases and J by 3 bases, and 8 bases separated the two germline ends. The CDR3 consists of 11 residues. The CDR3, as DNA: TGTGCCAGTAACAGGGACACTGAAGCTTTCTTT. The encoded protein is CASNRDTEAFF.

This sequence joins TRBV7-2 and TRBJ1-2; D ambiguous. There are 14 residues in the CDR3. The germline V gene encodes CDR1 SGHTA and CDR2 FQGNSA. V was pared by 5 bases and J by 2 bases, with 12 bases between. This CDR3 is CASSPDAPNYGYTF. The CDR3 region has the DNA TGTGCCAGCAGCCCCGATGCCCCGAACTATGGCTACACCTTC.

The rearrangement joins TRBV10-3 to TRBJ2-1; 9 positions match TRBD1. This CDR3 is built from 13 residues. The germline V gene has CDR1 ENHRY and CDR2 SYGVKD. V dropped 10 bases and J dropped 7; count of bases not matched to a gene: 8. The CDR3 protein is CATRDRAENEQFF. Here the CDR3 DNA reads TGTGCCACCCGGGACAGGGCTGAGAATGAGCAGTTCTTC.

The rearrangement links TRBV5-8 to TRBJ1-2, with a possible D match to TRBD1 (5 bases). CDR3 length: 12 residues. Trimming shortened V by 6 bases and J by 7 bases, and 13 bases separated the two germline ends. Germline assignment: CDR1 SGHTS and CDR2 YDEGEE. The DNA for the CDR3 is TGTGCCAGCATTCGGAGACAGTCTGGCTACACCTTC. Its translation: CASIRRQSGYTF.

This clone has a single count. The genes are TRBV7-2 and TRBJ1-1; no definite D call. Germline loops: CDR1 SGHTA, CDR2 FQGNSA. The CDR3 extends over 13 amino acids. With 4 bases removed from V and 1 base from J, the gap between germline ends came to 7 bases. CDR3 loop: CASSSWANTEAFF. Written as DNA, the CDR3 is TGTGCCAGCAGCTCCTGGGCGAACACTGAAGCTTTCTTT.

This clone was seen a single time. This rearrangement joins TRBV5-6 to TRBJ1-5; 7 bases match TRBD1. The germline V gene has CDR1 SGHDT and CDR2 YYEEEE. V shed 2 bases, J shed 7 bases, and the junction held 15 bases outside the gene matches. This CDR3 has 17 residues. Here the CDR3 DNA reads TGTGCCAGCAGCTTCATGGATACCGGACAGGCGAGGCAGCCCCAGCATTTT. Its protein product is CASSFMDTGQARQPQHF.

V gene TRBV30 combines with J gene TRBJ2-7; possibly TRBD1 for D (5 bases). The CDR3 length is 13 residues. V was clipped by 0 bases and J by 11 bases, with 17 bases between them. In germline, CDR1 is GTSNPN, CDR2 SVGIG (reference sequence). DNA for the CDR3: TGTGCCTGGAGTGTAGGGGCTGCCTCAAAGGAGTACTTC. Translated: CAWSVGAASKEYF.